This TCR beta chain appears in the sequencing data of a study of blood T cell repertoires in COVID-19. V shed 1 base, J shed 5 bases, and the junction held 10 bases outside the gene matches. Germline V gene lookup returns CDR1 SGHAT and CDR2 FQNNGV. The CDR3 totals 17 residues. Profiling relied on immunoSEQ multiplex PCR, and the TCRdb table lists in-frame clones only, not all of them. The repertoire holds about 290,000 clones, with around four fifths as singletons. The origin of this receptor is a woman between 50 and 59 years old with active or convalescent COVID-19. V and J are TRBV11-2 and TRBJ2-3, with 9 nucleotides matching TRBD2. The sample consisted of peripheral blood. CDR3 amino acids: CASSLGVSGLAVDTQYF. The DNA for the CDR3 is TGTGCCAGCAGCTTAGGGGTCTCGGGACTAGCTGTAGATACGCAGTATTTT. The full variable domain, its missing parts supplied by reference TRBV11-2 and TRBJ2-3, is EAGVAQSPRYKIIEKRQSVAFWCNPISGHATLYWYQQILGQGPKLLIQFQNNGVVDDSQLPKDRFSAERLKGVDSTLKIQPAKLEDSAVYLCASSLGVSGLAVDTQYFGPGTRLTVL.